These 10 T cell receptor beta chains came from one sample sequenced in a study of OX40 agonist ivuxolimab in advanced cancers. Profiling relied on immunoSEQ multiplex PCR, and the TCRdb table lists in-frame clones only, not all of them. Of fewer than 80,000 clones detected, roughly four fifths appear once; the ten largest clones hold roughly 9.2%. This specimen was CD4+ or CD8+ T cells sorted from blood, taken in a trial of the OX40 agonist ivuxolimab. The receptors come from an adult with an advanced solid tumor such as melanoma, head and neck, liver or kidney cancer.

The CDR3, as DNA: TGTGCCAGCAGTTTATGGTCCCCCAGGAGGGGACTAGCGGGAGGGAAAACCTACGAGCAGTACTTC. Translating it yields CASSLWSPRRGLAGGKTYEQYF. The rearrangement uses TRBV27 and TRBJ2-7; 16 bases align to TRBD2. Losses at the gene ends were 1 base for V and 2 bases for J; bases not matched to a gene: 17. The CDR3 is 22 amino acids. Germline V gives CDR1 MNHEY, CDR2 SMNVEV (reference sequence).

The CDR3 nucleotides read TGTGCCAGCAGTCCCCGGAGCCCCTACGAGCAGTACTTC. This gives the protein CASSPRSPYEQYF. This chain links TRBV6-6 with TRBJ2-7; D unresolved. V was trimmed by 5 bases and J by 2 bases, leaving 10 bases between them. The V gene's germline CDR1 is MNHNY and CDR2 SVGAGI (reference sequence). The CDR3 extends over 13 amino acids.

The chain is built from TRBV30 and TRBJ2-5, with 11 bases identical to TRBD1. The CDR3 is 15 residues long. Losses at the gene ends were 1 base for V and 5 bases for J; bases not matched to a gene: 6. Germline CDR1 is GTSNPN and CDR2 is SVGIG (reference sequence). In DNA, the CDR3 is TGTGCCTGGAGTGGCAAGGACAGGGGGCGGGAGACCCAGTACTTC. This gives the protein CAWSGKDRGRETQYF.

This chain's CDR3 is CASSQALGYNEQFF. CDR3 in DNA: TGCGCCAGCAGCCAAGCCCTCGGTTACAATGAGCAGTTCTTC. The rearrangement links TRBV4-1 to TRBJ2-1; D gene unclear. The CDR3 runs 14 residues. Looked up from germline, CDR1 is MGHRA and CDR2 is YSYEKL. V gave up 1 base and J gave up 4 bases, with 8 bases separating them.

This clone was detected many times. The chain has TRBV30 and TRBJ1-3; no clear D gene. The germline gives CDR1 GTSNPN, CDR2 SVGIG (reference sequence). There are 14 residues in the CDR3. V lost 3 bases and J 2 bases, leaving 11 bases between the germline ends. The CDR3 nucleotides read TGTGCCTGGAGCCCCGGGCAGACTGGAAACACCATATATTTT. The encoded protein is CAWSPGQTGNTIYF.

The chain combines TRBV7-6 with TRBJ2-1; 8 positions agree with TRBD2. This CDR3 region has 18 residues. J was trimmed by 0 bases and V by 3 bases; bases with no gene match: 10. The germline gives CDR1 SGHVS, CDR2 FNYEAQ. The CDR3 region has the DNA TGTGCCAGCAGCTTTTTATTGACTAGCGCTAGCTCCTACAATGAGCAGTTCTTC. Translated: CASSFLLTSASSYNEQFF.

This chain connects TRBV6-5 to TRBJ1-1; D unclear. Germline lookup yields CDR1 MNHEY and CDR2 SVGAGI. Trimming cost V 9 bases and J 5 bases, with 10 bases left between them. CDR3 length: 11 amino acids. CDR3 sequence reads: CASTIGTEAFF. Written as DNA, the CDR3 is TGTGCCAGTACTATCGGGACTGAAGCTTTCTTT.

V and J are TRBV5-1 and TRBJ1-4, with D unresolved. V lost 4 bases to trimming and J lost 11 bases, with 12 bases between them. Germline V CDR1 and CDR2: SGHRS, YFSETQ. This CDR3 contains 12 residues. CDR3 bases: TGCGCCAGCAGCCATACGTCCGGGAAACTGTTTTTT. Residues: CASSHTSGKLFF.

This clone came up once. This chain joins TRBV2 and TRBJ2-7; D gene ambiguous. With 6 bases removed from V and 3 bases from J, the gap between germline ends came to 9 bases. There are 12 residues in the CDR3. Germline loops: CDR1 SNHLY, CDR2 FYNNEI. CDR3 DNA: TGTGCCAGCAGCGCGGACGGCTACGAGCAGTACTTC. The encoded protein is CASSADGYEQYF. Using reference TRBV2 and TRBJ2-7 for the parts outside the CDR3, the full variable domain is EPEVTQTPSHQVTQMGQEVILRCVPISNHLYFYWYRQILGQKVEFLVSFYNNEISEKSEIFDDQFSVERPDGSNFTLKIRSTKLEDSAMYFCASSADGYEQYFGPGTRLTVT.

The genes are TRBV6-4 and TRBJ2-1; 8 bases map to TRBD2. The CDR3 is made up of 14 amino acids. CDR1 is MRHNA, CDR2 SNTAGT, per germline. Germline trimming cut 3 bases from V and 8 bases from J; bases unmatched to any gene: 6. The CDR3 here is CASSDPGRGDEQFF. The CDR3 region has the DNA TGTGCCAGCAGTGATCCCGGGAGGGGGGATGAGCAGTTCTTC.